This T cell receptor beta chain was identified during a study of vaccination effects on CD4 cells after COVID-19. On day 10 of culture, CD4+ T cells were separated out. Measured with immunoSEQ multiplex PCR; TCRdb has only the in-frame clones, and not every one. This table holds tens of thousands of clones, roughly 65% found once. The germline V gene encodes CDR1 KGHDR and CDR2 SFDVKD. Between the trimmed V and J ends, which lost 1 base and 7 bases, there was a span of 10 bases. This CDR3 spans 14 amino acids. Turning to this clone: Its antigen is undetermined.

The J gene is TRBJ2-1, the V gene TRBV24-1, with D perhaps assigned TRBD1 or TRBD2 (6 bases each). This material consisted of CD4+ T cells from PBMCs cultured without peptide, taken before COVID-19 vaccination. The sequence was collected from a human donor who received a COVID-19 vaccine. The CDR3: CATSDLGGPNEQFF. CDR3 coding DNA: TGTGCCACCAGTGATTTAGGGGGGCCAAATGAGCAGTTCTTC.